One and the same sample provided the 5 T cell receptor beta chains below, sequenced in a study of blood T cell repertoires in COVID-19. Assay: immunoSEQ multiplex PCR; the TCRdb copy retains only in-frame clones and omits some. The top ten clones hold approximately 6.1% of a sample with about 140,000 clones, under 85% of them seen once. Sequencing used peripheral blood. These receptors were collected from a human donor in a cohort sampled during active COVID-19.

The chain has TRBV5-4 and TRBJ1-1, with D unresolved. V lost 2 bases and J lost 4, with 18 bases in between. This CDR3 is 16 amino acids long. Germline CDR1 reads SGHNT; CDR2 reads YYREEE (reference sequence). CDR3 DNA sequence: TGTGCCAGCAGCTTCGTCGGGATCAAGGCTCTCACTGAAGCTTTCTTT. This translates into CASSFVGIKALTEAFF.

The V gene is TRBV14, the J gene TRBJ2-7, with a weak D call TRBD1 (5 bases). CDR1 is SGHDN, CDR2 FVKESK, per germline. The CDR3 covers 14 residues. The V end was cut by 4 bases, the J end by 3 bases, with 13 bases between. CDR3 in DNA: TGTGCCAGCAGCCTGTGGCAGGGATTCTACGAGCAGTACTTC. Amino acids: CASSLWQGFYEQYF.

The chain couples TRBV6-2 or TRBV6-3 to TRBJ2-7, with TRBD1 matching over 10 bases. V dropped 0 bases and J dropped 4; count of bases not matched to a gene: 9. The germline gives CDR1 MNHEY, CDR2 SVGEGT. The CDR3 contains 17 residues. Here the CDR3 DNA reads TGTGCCAGCAGTTACTCGACGGGGACAGGGGAAGGTTACGAGCAGTACTTC. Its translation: CASSYSTGTGEGYEQYF.

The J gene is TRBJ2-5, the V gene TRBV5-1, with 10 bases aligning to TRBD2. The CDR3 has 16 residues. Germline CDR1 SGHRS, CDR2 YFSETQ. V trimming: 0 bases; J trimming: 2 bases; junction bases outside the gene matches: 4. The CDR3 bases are TGCGCCAGCAGCTTGGAACTAGCGGGACAACAAGAGACCCAGTACTTC. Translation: CASSLELAGQQETQYF.

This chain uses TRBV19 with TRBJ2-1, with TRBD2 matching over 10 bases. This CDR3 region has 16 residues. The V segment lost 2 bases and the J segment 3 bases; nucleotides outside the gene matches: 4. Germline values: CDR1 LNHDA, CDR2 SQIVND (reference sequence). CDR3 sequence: CASSIPLAGVYNEQFF. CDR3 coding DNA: TGTGCCAGTAGTATACCTCTAGCGGGGGTCTACAATGAGCAGTTCTTC.